A selection of T cell receptor beta chains follows, all from one sample in a study of blood T cell repertoires in COVID-19. Some clones are missing from TCRdb's copy, which holds only in-frame ones; the method was immunoSEQ multiplex PCR. The top ten clones hold around 13% of a sample with some 75,000 clones, approximately 80% of them seen once. Sequencing was carried out using peripheral blood. Every receptor here comes from a man aged 50 to 60 with COVID-19, enrolled during active disease. CDR3s include the opening cysteine and the closing phenylalanine or tryptophan. D genes are given only for firm matches. Clone size is given for some rows only: seen once, a few or many times, or a class if the clone is expanded.

CDR3 length	clone size	V gene	D gene	J gene	CDR3 protein	CDR3 DNA
16	many	TRBV21-1	.	TRBJ2-7	CASSKGGGTRPYEQYF	TGTGCCAGCAGCAAAGGGGGGGGGACCCGCCCTTACGAGCAGTACTTC
15	once	TRBV20-1	.	TRBJ2-1	CSARGGKGSYNEQFF	TGCAGTGCTCGTGGGGGCAAGGGCTCCTACAATGAGCAGTTCTTC
14	few	TRBV5-1	.	TRBJ2-7	CASSLQGKVGEQYF	TGCGCCAGCAGCTTGCAGGGGAAGGTCGGCGAGCAGTACTTC
15	.	TRBV18	TRBD2	TRBJ2-5	CASSNLAGGLETQYF	TGTGCCAGCTCGAACCTAGCGGGAGGGCTAGAGACCCAGTACTTC
15	.	TRBV4-1	.	TRBJ1-2	CASSQDSAGAYGYTF	TGCGCCAGCAGCCAAGATTCCGCGGGCGCCTATGGCTACACCTTC
14	.	TRBV9	TRBD2	TRBJ2-5	CASSVTSGQETQYF	TGTGCCAGCAGCGTGACTAGCGGCCAAGAGACCCAGTACTTC
13	.	TRBV18	.	TRBJ1-1	CASSPLGQGEAFF	TGTGCCAGCTCACCATTGGGCCAGGGAGAAGCTTTCTTT
14	.	TRBV5-4	TRBD1	TRBJ2-7	CASGRQGGKDEQYF	TGTGCCAGCGGCCGACAGGGGGGTAAGGACGAGCAGTACTTC
13	.	TRBV7-2	TRBD2	TRBJ2-3	CASRRLARDTQYF	TGTGCCAGCAGGAGACTAGCTCGAGATACGCAGTATTTT
15	.	TRBV5-6	.	TRBJ2-7	CASSLVGRGVYEQYF	TGTGCCAGCAGCTTGGTTGGCAGGGGAGTTTACGAGCAGTACTTC
15	.	TRBV29-1	.	TRBJ2-3	CSVETRGSSTDTQYF	TGCAGCGTTGAAACAAGAGGGTCTAGCACAGATACGCAGTATTTT
11	.	TRBV6-6	.	TRBJ2-1	CASSYPGEQFF	TGTGCCAGCAGTTATCCGGGTGAGCAGTTCTTC
16	.	TRBV14	TRBD2	TRBJ2-5	CASSPILAGGVETQYF	TGTGCCAGCAGCCCCATACTAGCGGGAGGTGTAGAGACCCAGTACTTC
15	.	TRBV7-9	.	TRBJ1-1	CASTPGSLRDTEAFF	TGTGCCAGCACCCCCGGGAGTCTAAGGGACACTGAAGCTTTCTTT
17	.	TRBV4-1	TRBD2	TRBJ2-7	CASSQDPTSGRSYEQYF	TGCGCCAGCAGCCAAGACCCGACTAGCGGGAGATCCTACGAGCAGTACTTC
12	.	TRBV5-5	.	TRBJ2-7	CASSLRSGEQYF	TGTGCCAGCAGCTTGCGTAGCGGAGAGCAGTACTTC
17	.	TRBV13	.	TRBJ2-1	CASSLGGGRRSNNEQFF	TGTGCCAGCAGCTTGGGTGGGGGCCGGAGGTCAAACAATGAGCAGTTCTTC
19	.	TRBV12-2	.	TRBJ2-4	CASRANRDRGFIAKNIQYF	TGTGCAAGTCGCGCAAACCGGGACAGGGGGTTTATAGCCAAAAACATTCAGTACTTC
15	medium-sized	TRBV13	.	TRBJ2-2	CASSSPGIGAGELFF	TGTGCCAGCAGCTCACCGGGAATCGGAGCCGGGGAGCTGTTTTTT
15	.	TRBV6-5	.	TRBJ2-1	CASRAREAGGNEQFF	TGTGCCAGCAGGGCTAGGGAGGCAGGTGGGAATGAGCAGTTCTTC
13	.	TRBV5-4	.	TRBJ1-2	CASSIQPSYGYTF	TGTGCCAGCAGCATACAGCCTTCCTATGGCTACACCTTC
15	.	TRBV7-9	.	TRBJ2-3	CASSYGRGNTDTQYF	TGTGCCAGCAGCTACGGGCGGGGCAACACAGATACGCAGTATTTT
14	.	TRBV5-5	.	TRBJ2-3	CASSFREITDTQYF	TGTGCCAGCAGCTTTCGGGAAATCACAGATACGCAGTATTTT
14	.	TRBV7-9	.	TRBJ1-3	CASRNTISGNTIYF	TGTGCCAGCAGGAACACCATCTCTGGAAACACCATATATTTT
14	once	TRBV5-6	TRBD1	TRBJ1-4	CASSWGQANEKLFF	TGTGCCAGCAGCTGGGGACAGGCTAACGAAAAACTGTTTTTT
17	.	TRBV7-9	TRBD1	TRBJ1-2	CASSSILTGGVYYGYTF	TGTGCCAGCAGCTCGATATTGACAGGGGGCGTATACTATGGCTACACCTTC
15	.	TRBV6-4	.	TRBJ2-1	CASSDSAGTYNEQFF	TGTGCCAGCAGTGACTCCGCGGGAACCTACAATGAGCAGTTCTTC
14	.	TRBV7-9	TRBD1	TRBJ1-5	CASSSDRGNQPQHF	TGTGCCAGCAGCTCCGACAGGGGCAATCAGCCCCAGCATTTT
14	.	TRBV7-9	.	TRBJ2-7	CASSLAESLGEQYF	TGTGCCAGCAGCTTAGCGGAGTCCCTGGGCGAGCAGTACTTC